This T cell receptor (beta chain) was sequenced for a study of T cells expressing NK-cell markers. On this clonotype itself: Its target is not known.

CDR3 length: 17 amino acids. Germline CDR1 is SGHTA and CDR2 is FQGNSA. TCRdb reworked the 5' RACE reads into one entry per CDR3 protein, no DNA. This sample's clone table lists some 410,000 distinct CDR3 sequences. Study results and caveats: Roughly 1.0-7.0% of CD8+ T cells in more than five donors belonged to dominant NKG2C+ clonotypes. Among a handful of donors, these clonotypes also ranked first in the CD3+CD56-NKG2C+ fraction.

The TCR originated in a woman aged 18-70 years in good health. Sequencing input: blood T cells: a sorted CD56 or NKG2C T cell subset, CD4+ or CD8+ T cells, or bulk PBMC T cells (not recorded which). V usage is TRBV7-2 and J usage is TRBJ2-3. CDR3 in amino acids: CASSLGQGSLSTDTQYF.